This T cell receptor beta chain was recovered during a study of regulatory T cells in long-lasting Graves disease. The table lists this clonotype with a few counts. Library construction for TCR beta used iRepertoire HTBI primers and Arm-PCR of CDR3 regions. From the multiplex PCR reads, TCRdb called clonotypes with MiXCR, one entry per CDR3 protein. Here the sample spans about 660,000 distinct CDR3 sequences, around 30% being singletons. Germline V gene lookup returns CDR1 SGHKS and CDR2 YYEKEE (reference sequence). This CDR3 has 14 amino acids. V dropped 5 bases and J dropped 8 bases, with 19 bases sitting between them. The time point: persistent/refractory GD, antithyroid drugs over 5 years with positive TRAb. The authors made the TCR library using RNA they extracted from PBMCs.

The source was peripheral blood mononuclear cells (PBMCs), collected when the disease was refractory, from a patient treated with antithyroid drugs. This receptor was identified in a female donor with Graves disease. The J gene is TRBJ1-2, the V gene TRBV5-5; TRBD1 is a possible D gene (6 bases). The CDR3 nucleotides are TGTGCCAGCAGGCCATCCAACAGGGCGGGCGGCTACACCTTC. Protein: CASRPSNRAGGYTF.